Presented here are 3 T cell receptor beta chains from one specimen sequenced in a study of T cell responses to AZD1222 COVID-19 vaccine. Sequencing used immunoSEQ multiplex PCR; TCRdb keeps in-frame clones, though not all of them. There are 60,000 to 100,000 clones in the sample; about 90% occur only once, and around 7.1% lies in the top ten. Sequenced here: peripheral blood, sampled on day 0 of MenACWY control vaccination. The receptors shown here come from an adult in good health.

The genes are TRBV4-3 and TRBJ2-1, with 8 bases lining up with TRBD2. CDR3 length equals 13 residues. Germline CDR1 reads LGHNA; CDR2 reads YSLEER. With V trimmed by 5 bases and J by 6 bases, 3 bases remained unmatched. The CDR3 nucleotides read TGCGCCAGCAGCACCGCGGGGGGCAATGAGCAGTTCTTC. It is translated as CASSTAGGNEQFF.

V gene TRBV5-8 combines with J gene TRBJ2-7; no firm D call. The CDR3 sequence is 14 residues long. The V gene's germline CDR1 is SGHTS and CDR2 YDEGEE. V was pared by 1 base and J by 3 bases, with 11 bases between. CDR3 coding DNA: TGTGCCAGCAGCTTGAATACAGACAACTACGAGCAGTACTTC. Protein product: CASSLNTDNYEQYF.

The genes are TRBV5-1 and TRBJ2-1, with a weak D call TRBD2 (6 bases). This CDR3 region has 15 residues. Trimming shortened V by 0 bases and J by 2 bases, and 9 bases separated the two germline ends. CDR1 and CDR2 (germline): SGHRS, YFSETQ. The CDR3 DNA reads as TGCGCCAGCAGCTTGGAGGGACTTACCTACAATGAGCAGTTCTTC. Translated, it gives CASSLEGLTYNEQFF.